Listed below are T cell receptor beta chains from one sample, sequenced in a study of blood T cell repertoires in COVID-19. Repertoires were generated with immunoSEQ multiplex PCR, while TCRdb's copy carries only in-frame clones and drops some. Of some 100,000 clones in the sample, about 90% were seen once. The sequencing sample was made of peripheral blood. The source of these receptors is a man aged 45-60 years with COVID-19, enrolled during active disease. Each CDR3 is given with its conserved first and last residue. D genes are given only for firm matches. Clone size is shown for a subset of rows, as once, few, many or a class of expanded clone.

>TRBV3-1/TRBV3-2|.|.|TRBJ1-1
TGTGCCAGCAGCCTCGGGGGGGTGAACACTGAAGCTTTCTTT
CASSLGGVNTEAFF
>TRBV24-1|.|TRBD1|TRBJ1-3
TGTGCCACCAGTGAACTCCTGGACAGGCCTGGAAACACCATATATTTT
CATSELLDRPGNTIYF
>TRBV7-9|.|TRBD1|TRBJ1-2
TGTGCCAGCAGCTTAGAGTCAGGGGGCGGCGGCTACACCTTC
CASSLESGGGGYTF
>TRBV29-1|few|TRBD2|TRBJ2-1
TGCAGCGTTGAACCTCCCCCTAGCGGGGGGGCCTTTTTCGATGAGCAGTTCTTC
CSVEPPPSGGAFFDEQFF
>TRBV4-2|.|.|TRBJ2-2
TGTGCCAGCAGCCAAGTCAGCTCGCGGGGAACCGGGGAGCTGTTTTTT
CASSQVSSRGTGELFF
>TRBV5-1|.|TRBD1|TRBJ2-7
TGCGCCAGCAGCTTCCGGGACAGGGTCATCCGGCGGGAGCAGTACTTC
CASSFRDRVIRREQYF
>TRBV11-1|.|TRBD1|TRBJ2-7
TGTGCCAGCAGCGCGGACAGGGCTGACGAGCAGTACTTC
CASSADRADEQYF
>TRBV19|.|.|TRBJ1-3
TGTGCCAGTAGTATTAGACAGATCTCTGGAAACACCATATATTTT
CASSIRQISGNTIYF
>TRBV5-1|few|.|TRBJ1-2
TGCGCCAGCAGCTCGGACAGCCAAGATGGCTACACCTTC
CASSSDSQDGYTF
>TRBV4-1|.|.|TRBJ2-2
TGCGCCAGCAGCTCCCCTGGCAGAAACACCGGGGAGCTGTTTTTT
CASSSPGRNTGELFF
>TRBV19|.|TRBD1|TRBJ2-2
TGTGCCAGTAGTATAAAGGGGGCCAGGGGGGAGCTGTTTTTT
CASSIKGARGELFF
>TRBV19|.|TRBD1|TRBJ2-5
TGTGCCAGTAGTATTGGGGGACAGAGGAGAGAGACCCAGTACTTC
CASSIGGQRRETQYF
>TRBV30|.|.|TRBJ1-5
TGTGCCTGGAGCGCGGGCCTTAGCAATCAGCCCCAGCATTTT
CAWSAGLSNQPQHF
>TRBV15|.|.|TRBJ2-3
TGTGCCACCAGCAGAGACAGGGGAGTAGATACGCAGTATTTT
CATSRDRGVDTQYF
>TRBV5-4|.|TRBD1|TRBJ1-1
TGTGCCAGCAGCTGGACAGGGACCAACACTGAAGCTTTCTTT
CASSWTGTNTEAFF
>TRBV15|.|.|TRBJ2-7
TGTGCCACCAGCAGCAAGGGGCGCGGCGAGCAGTACTTC
CATSSKGRGEQYF
>TRBV7-2|.|.|TRBJ2-3
TGTGCCAGCAGCTTTGGGCTAGCGAGCACAGATACGCAGTATTTT
CASSFGLASTDTQYF
>TRBV30|.|TRBD1|TRBJ2-4
TGTGCCTGGGACAGGGGGATAGCCAAAAACATTCAGTACTTC
CAWDRGIAKNIQYF
>TRBV3-1/TRBV3-2|.|.|TRBJ1-2
TGTGCCAGCAGCCAAGCACATAACTATGGCTACACCTTC
CASSQAHNYGYTF
>TRBV7-9|.|.|TRBJ1-4
TGTGCCAGCCGGGAGGGGATAACTAATGAAAAACTGTTTTTT
CASREGITNEKLFF
>TRBV3-1/TRBV3-2|.|TRBD1|TRBJ1-2
TGTGCCAGCAGCCAAGCCCTCGGGACAGGGGGCGATGGCTACACCTTC
CASSQALGTGGDGYTF
>TRBV7-9|.|TRBD1|TRBJ1-5
TGTGCCAGCAGCTTGGGACAGGGCAATCAGCCCCAGCATTTT
CASSLGQGNQPQHF
>TRBV11-2|.|TRBD1|TRBJ2-1
TGTGCCAGCAGCTTCTTGGACAGGGTATCCTACAATGAGCAGTTCTTC
CASSFLDRVSYNEQFF
>TRBV6-5|.|TRBD1|TRBJ2-2
TGTGCCAGCAGGGACAGGGTAAACACCGGGGAGCTGTTTTTT
CASRDRVNTGELFF
>TRBV11-2|.|TRBD1|TRBJ2-5
TGTGCCAGCAGCCGGACAGGGAAAGAGACCCAGTACTTC
CASSRTGKETQYF
>TRBV6-5|.|.|TRBJ1-1
TGTGCCAGCAGTTACTCTAACGGGGGTACTGAAGCTTTCTTT
CASSYSNGGTEAFF
>TRBV6-5|.|.|TRBJ1-6
TGTGCCAGCAGTTATCGGCAGGGCGTCTCACCCCTCCACTTT
CASSYRQGVSPLHF
>TRBV6-2/TRBV6-3|.|.|TRBJ2-2
TGTGCCAGCAGTTATCTCGCGGGAAACACCGGGGAGCTGTTTTTT
CASSYLAGNTGELFF
>TRBV5-1|once|.|TRBJ2-1
TGCGCCAGCAGCTTGGTTAGTGCCTCGATGGAGCAGTTCTTC
CASSLVSASMEQFF
>TRBV10-2|.|TRBD1|TRBJ1-2
TGCGCCAGCAGTAGGACAGGGTTAGGCGATGGCTACACCTTC
CASSRTGLGDGYTF
>TRBV10-3|.|.|TRBJ1-2
TGTGCCATCAGTGAGTCAGTGCTTGAGGGTGTGGGTGGCTACACCTTC
CAISESVLEGVGGYTF
>TRBV15|.|.|TRBJ1-1
TGTGCCACCAGGACCGGGACACCAGGAGGGAACACTGAAGCTTTCTTT
CATRTGTPGGNTEAFF
>TRBV3-1/TRBV3-2|.|.|TRBJ1-5
TGTGCCAGCAGCCAAACGGGAACGGAGCCCCAGCATTTT
CASSQTGTEPQHF
>TRBV7-9|.|TRBD2|TRBJ2-2
TGTGCCAGCAGCTTAGGGGCGGGGGGCGCCGGCACCGGGGAGCTGTTTTTT
CASSLGAGGAGTGELFF
>TRBV5-1|.|TRBD1|TRBJ2-5
TGCGCCAGCAGCCCCGGGACAGGGGAAGAGACCCAGTACTTC
CASSPGTGEETQYF
>TRBV7-8|.|.|TRBJ1-2
TGTGCCAGCAGCGCAAGGATTGCCGGGGGCTATGGCTACACCTTC
CASSARIAGGYGYTF
>TRBV6-5|few|TRBD1|TRBJ1-3
TGTGCCAGCAGCGGGGACAGCTCTGGAAACACCATATATTTT
CASSGDSSGNTIYF
>TRBV27|.|TRBD2|TRBJ2-3
TGTGCCAGCAGTTCGGGACTACCCACAGATACGCAGTATTTT
CASSSGLPTDTQYF
>TRBV7-8|.|TRBD1|TRBJ1-5
TGTGCCAGCAGCGTGGACAGGAATCAGCCCCAGCATTTT
CASSVDRNQPQHF
>TRBV11-2|few|.|TRBJ1-1
TGTGCCAGCAGCTTAGGGGCCATCGTTGGTCCTTTCTTT
CASSLGAIVGPFF
>TRBV5-1|.|.|TRBJ1-1
TGCGCCAGCAGCTTGGAGGGACAAAAGATGAACACTGAAGCTTTCTTT
CASSLEGQKMNTEAFF
>TRBV5-4|.|TRBD1|TRBJ2-5
TGTGCCAGCAGGGATGGACAGGGGGTCCAAGAGACCCAGTACTTC
CASRDGQGVQETQYF
>TRBV6-5|.|.|TRBJ1-2
TGTGCCACCCTTCGGGGATACTATGGCTACACCTTC
CATLRGYYGYTF
>TRBV10-3|.|TRBD1|TRBJ1-2
TGTGCCATCAGGCCGGGACAGGGAAACTATGGCTACACCTTC
CAIRPGQGNYGYTF
>TRBV2|.|TRBD1|TRBJ1-2
TGTGCCAGCAGTGAAGGACAGGGATTGTACTATGGCTACACCTTC
CASSEGQGLYYGYTF
>TRBV30|once|.|TRBJ2-2
TGTGCCTGGAGCCATAGCACCGGGGAGCTGTTTTTT
CAWSHSTGELFF
>TRBV4-1|few|TRBD2|TRBJ2-1
TGCGCCAGCAGCCAAGACGCAGCGGGGCGCAATGAGCAGTTCTTC
CASSQDAAGRNEQFF
>TRBV9|few|TRBD1|TRBJ1-3
TGTGCCAGCAGTCCGGGACAGAGCTCTGGAAACACCATATATTTT
CASSPGQSSGNTIYF
>TRBV25-1|.|TRBD1|TRBJ1-4
TGTGCCAGCAGTGAACGGACAGGGACACTGTTTTTT
CASSERTGTLFF
>TRBV29-1|.|.|TRBJ1-5
TGCAGCGTCGCCGAGAGGAGCAATCAGCCCCAGCATTTT
CSVAERSNQPQHF
>TRBV13|.|TRBD1|TRBJ2-7
TGTGCCAGCAGCTTACCGTACCGGACAGGTTCCTACGAGCAGTACTTC
CASSLPYRTGSYEQYF
>TRBV5-1|once|.|TRBJ2-5
TGCGCCAGCAGCTTGGACAGGCAAGAGACCCAGTACTTC
CASSLDRQETQYF